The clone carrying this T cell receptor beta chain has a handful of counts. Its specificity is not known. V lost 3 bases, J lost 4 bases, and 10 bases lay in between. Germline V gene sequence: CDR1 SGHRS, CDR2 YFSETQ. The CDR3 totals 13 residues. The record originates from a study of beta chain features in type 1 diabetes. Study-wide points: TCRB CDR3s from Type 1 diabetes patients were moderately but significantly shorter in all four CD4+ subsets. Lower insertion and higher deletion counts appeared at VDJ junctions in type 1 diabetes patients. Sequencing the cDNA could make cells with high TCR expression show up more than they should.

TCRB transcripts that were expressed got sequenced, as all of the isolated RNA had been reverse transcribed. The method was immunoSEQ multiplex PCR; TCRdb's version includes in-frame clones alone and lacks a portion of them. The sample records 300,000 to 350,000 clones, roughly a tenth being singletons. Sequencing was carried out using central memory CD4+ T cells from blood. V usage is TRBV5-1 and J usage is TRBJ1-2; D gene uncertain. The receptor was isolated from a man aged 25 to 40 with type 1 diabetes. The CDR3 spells CASSSDGLYGYTF. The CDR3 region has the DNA TGCGCCAGCAGCTCCGACGGACTCTATGGCTACACCTTC.